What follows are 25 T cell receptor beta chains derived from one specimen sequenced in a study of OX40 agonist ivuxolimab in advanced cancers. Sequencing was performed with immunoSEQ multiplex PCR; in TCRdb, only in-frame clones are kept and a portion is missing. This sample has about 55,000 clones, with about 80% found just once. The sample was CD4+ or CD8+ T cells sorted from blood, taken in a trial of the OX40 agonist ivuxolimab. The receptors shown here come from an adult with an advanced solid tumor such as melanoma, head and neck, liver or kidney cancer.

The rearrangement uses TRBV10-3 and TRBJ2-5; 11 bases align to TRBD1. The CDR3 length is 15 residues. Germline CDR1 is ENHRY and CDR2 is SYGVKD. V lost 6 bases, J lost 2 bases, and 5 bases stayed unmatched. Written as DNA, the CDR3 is TGTGCCATCAGGCCGGGACAGGGGGAACAAGAGACCCAGTACTTC. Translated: CAIRPGQGEQETQYF.

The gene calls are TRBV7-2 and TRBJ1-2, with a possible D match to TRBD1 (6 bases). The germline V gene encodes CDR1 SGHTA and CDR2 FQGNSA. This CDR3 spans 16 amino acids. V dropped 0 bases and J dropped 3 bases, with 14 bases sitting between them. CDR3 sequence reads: CASSLARGARDYGYTF. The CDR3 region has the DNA TGTGCCAGCAGCTTAGCGCGGGGGGCCAGGGACTATGGCTACACCTTC.

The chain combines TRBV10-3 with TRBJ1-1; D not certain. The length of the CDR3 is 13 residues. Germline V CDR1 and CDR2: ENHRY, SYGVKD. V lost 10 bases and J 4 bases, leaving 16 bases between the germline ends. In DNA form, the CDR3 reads TGTGCCACCACTGGCCTAATTGGCACTGAAGCTTTCTTT. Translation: CATTGLIGTEAFF.

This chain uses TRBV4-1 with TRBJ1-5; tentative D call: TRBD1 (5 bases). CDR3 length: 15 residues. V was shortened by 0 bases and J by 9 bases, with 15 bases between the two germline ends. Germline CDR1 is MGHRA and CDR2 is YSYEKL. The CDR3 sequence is CASSQDWDWVSPQHF. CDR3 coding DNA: TGCGCCAGCAGCCAAGACTGGGACTGGGTATCGCCCCAGCATTTT.

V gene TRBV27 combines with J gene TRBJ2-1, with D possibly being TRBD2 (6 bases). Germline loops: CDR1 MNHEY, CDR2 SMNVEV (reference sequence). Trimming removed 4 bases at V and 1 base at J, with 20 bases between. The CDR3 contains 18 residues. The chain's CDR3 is CASSSPHVGGGSYNEQFF. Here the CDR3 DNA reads TGTGCCAGCAGTTCTCCCCACGTTGGGGGAGGTTCCTACAATGAGCAGTTCTTC.

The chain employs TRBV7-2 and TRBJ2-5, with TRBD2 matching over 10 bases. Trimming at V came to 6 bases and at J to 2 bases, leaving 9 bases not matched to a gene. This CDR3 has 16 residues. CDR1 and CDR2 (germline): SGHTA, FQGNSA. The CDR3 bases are TGTGCCAGCAGTTTCCAAGGACTAGCGGTACAAGAGACCCAGTACTTC. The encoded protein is CASSFQGLAVQETQYF.

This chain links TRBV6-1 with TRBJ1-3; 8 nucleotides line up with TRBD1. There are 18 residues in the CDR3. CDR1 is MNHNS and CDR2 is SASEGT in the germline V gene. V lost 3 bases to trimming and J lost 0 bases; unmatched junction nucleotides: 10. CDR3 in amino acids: CASSELGQVLSSGNTIYF. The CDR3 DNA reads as TGTGCCAGCAGTGAGTTGGGACAGGTCCTCTCCTCTGGAAACACCATATATTTT.

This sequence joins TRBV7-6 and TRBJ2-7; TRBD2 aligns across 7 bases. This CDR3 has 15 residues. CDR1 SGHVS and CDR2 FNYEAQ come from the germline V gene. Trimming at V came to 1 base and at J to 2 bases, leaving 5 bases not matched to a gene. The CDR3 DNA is TGTGCCAGCAGCTTAGGGAGCACTAGCGCCTACGAGCAGTACTTC. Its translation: CASSLGSTSAYEQYF.

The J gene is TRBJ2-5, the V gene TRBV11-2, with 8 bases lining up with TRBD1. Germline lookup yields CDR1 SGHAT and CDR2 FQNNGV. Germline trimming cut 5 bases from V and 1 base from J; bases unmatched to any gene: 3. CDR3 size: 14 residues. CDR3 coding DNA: TGTGCCAGCAGCCCCGGACAGGGCCAAGAGACCCAGTACTTC. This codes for CASSPGQGQETQYF.

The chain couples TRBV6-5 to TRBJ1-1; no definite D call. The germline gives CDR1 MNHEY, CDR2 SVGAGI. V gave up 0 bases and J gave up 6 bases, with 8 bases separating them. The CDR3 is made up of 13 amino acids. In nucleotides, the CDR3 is TGTGCCAGCAGTTACTCTCGGGGTGCTGAAGCTTTCTTT. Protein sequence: CASSYSRGAEAFF.

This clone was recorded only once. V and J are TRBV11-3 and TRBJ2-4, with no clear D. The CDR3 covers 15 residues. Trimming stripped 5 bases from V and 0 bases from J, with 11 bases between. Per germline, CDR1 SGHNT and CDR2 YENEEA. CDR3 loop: CASSKDGLAKNIQYF. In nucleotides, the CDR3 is TGTGCCAGCAGCAAGGACGGGCTAGCCAAAAACATTCAGTACTTC. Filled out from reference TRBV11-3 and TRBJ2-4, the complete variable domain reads EAGVVQSPRYKIIEKKQPVAFWCNPISGHNTLYWYLQNLGQGPELLIRYENEEAVDDSQLPKDRFSAERLKGVDSTLKIQPAELGDSAVYLCASSKDGLAKNIQYFGAGTRLSVL.

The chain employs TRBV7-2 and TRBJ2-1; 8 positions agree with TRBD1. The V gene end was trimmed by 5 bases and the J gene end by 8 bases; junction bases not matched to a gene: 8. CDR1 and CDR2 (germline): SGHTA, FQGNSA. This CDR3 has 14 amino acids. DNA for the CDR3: TGTGCCAGCAGCATGGACAGGGTTAATGATGAGCAGTTCTTC. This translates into CASSMDRVNDEQFF.

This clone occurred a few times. The CDR3 loop reads CASSYRSTGSDTQYF. The CDR3 DNA reads TGTGCCAGCAGTTACCGGTCAACAGGGTCAGATACGCAGTATTTT. This rearrangement joins TRBV6-5 to TRBJ2-3; TRBD1 is a possible D gene (6 bases). The CDR3 runs 15 residues. In germline, CDR1 is MNHEY, CDR2 SVGAGI. V lost 2 bases, J lost 4 bases, and 13 bases lay in between.

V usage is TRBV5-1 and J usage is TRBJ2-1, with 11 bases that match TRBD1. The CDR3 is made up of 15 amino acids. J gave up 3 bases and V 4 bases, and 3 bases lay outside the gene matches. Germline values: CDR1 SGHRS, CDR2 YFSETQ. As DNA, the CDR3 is TGCGCCAGCAGCACCGGGACAGGGGGCTACAATGAGCAGTTCTTC. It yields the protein CASSTGTGGYNEQFF.

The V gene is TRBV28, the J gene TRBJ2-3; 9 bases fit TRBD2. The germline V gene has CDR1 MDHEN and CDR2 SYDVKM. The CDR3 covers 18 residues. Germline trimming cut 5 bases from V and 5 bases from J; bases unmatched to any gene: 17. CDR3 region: CASSAPGDLRGGLDTQYF. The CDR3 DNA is TGTGCCAGCAGTGCTCCGGGCGATTTGCGGGGGGGGTTAGATACGCAGTATTTT.

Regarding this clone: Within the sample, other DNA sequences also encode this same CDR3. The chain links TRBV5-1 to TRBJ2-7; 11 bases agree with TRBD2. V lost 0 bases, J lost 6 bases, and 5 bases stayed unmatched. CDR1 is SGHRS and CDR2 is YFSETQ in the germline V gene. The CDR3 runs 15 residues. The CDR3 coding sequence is TGCGCCAGCAGCTTGGTACTAGCGGGAGTGCGCGAGCAGTACTTC. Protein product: CASSLVLAGVREQYF.

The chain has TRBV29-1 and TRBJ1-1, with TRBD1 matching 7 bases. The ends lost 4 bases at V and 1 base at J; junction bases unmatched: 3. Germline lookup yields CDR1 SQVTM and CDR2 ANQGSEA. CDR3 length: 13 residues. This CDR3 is CSVGRGQNTEAFF. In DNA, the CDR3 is TGCAGCGTTGGGAGGGGGCAGAACACTGAAGCTTTCTTT.

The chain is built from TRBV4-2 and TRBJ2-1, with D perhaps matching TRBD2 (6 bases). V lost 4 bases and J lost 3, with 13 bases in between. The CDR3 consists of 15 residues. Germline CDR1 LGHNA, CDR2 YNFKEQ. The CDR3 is CASSPPGTLYNEQFF. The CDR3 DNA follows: TGTGCCAGCAGCCCCCCCGGGACTCTCTACAATGAGCAGTTCTTC.

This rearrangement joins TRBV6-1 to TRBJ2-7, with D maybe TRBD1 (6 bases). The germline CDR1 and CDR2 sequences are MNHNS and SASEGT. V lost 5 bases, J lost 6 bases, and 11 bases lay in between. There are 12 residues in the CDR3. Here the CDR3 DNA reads TGTGCCAGCAGTCCCTACAGGGTCGAGCAGTACTTC. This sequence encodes CASSPYRVEQYF.

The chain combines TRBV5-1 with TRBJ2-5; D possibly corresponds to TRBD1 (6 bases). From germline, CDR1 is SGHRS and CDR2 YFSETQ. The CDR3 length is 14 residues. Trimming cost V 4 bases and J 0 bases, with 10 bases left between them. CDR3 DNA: TGCGCCAGCAGCCTCGGGACACACCAAGAGACCCAGTACTTC. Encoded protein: CASSLGTHQETQYF.

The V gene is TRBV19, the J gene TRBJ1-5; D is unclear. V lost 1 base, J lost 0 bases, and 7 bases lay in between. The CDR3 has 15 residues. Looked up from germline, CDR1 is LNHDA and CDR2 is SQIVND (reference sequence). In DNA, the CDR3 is TGTGCCAGTAGTATAGGGACCCATAGCAATCAGCCCCAGCATTTT. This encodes CASSIGTHSNQPQHF.

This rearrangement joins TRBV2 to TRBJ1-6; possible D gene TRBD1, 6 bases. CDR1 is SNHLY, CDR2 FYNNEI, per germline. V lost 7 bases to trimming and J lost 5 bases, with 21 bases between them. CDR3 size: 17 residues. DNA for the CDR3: TGTGCCAGCACCCAGGGGCCCCTGGGACTAGATAATTCACCCCTCCACTTT. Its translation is CASTQGPLGLDNSPLHF.

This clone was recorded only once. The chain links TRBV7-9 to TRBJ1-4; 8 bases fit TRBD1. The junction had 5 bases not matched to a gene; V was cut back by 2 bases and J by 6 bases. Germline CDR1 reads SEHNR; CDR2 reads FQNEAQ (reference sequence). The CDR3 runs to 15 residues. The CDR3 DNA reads TGTGCCAGCAGCTTATGGACAGGGAGCCATGAAAAACTGTTTTTT. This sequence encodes CASSLWTGSHEKLFF.

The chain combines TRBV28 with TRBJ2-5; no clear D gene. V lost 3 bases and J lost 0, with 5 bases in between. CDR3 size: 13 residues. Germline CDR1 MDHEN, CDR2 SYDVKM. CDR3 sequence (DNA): TGTGCCAGCAGTTTGGTTTACCAAGAGACCCAGTACTTC. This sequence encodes CASSLVYQETQYF.

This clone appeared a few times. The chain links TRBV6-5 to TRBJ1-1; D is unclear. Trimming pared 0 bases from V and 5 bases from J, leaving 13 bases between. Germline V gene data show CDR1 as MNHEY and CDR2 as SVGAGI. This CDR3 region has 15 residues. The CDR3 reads CASSYSRGLQTEAFF. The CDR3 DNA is TGTGCCAGCAGTTACTCGAGAGGGCTCCAAACTGAAGCTTTCTTT.